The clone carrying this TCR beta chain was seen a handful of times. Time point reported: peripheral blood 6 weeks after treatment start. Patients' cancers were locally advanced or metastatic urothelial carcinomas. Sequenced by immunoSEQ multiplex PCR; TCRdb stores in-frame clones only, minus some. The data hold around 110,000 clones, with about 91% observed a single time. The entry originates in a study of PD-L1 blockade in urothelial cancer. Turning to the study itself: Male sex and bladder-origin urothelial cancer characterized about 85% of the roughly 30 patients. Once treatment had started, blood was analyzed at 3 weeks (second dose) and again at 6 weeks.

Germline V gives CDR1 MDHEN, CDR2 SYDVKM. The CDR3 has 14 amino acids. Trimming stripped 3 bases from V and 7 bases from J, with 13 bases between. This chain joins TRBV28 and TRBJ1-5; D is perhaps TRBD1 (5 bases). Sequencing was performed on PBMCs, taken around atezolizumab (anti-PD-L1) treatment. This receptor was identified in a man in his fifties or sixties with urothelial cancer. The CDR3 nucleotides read TGTGCCAGCAGTTTTTCAGGGAACGGGCAGCCCCAGCATTTT. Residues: CASSFSGNGQPQHF.